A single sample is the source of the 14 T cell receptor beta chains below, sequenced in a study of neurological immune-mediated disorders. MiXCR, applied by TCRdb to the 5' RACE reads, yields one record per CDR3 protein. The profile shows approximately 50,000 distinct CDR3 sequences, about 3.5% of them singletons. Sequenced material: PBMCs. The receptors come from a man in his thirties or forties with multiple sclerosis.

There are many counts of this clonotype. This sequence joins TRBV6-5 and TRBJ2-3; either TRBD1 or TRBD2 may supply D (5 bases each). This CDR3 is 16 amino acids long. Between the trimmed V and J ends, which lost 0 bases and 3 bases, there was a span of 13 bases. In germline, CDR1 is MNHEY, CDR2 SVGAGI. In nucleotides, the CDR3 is TGTGCCAGCAGTTACTCCGGGGCTCGCTTGACAGATACGCAGTATTTT. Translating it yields CASSYSGARLTDTQYF.

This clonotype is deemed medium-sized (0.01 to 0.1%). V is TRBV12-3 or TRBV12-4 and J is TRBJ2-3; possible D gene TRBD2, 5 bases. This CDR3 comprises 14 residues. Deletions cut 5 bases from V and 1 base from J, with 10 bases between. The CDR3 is CASSRLRGTDTQYF. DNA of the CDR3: TGTGCCAGCAGTCGCCTGAGGGGCACAGATACGCAGTATTTT.

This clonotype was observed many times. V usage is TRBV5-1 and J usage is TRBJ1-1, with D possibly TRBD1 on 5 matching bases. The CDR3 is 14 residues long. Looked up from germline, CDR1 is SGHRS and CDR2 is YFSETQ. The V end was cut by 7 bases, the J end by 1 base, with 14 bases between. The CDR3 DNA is TGCGCCAGCGGACCGGGACCCACGAACACTGAAGCTTTCTTT. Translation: CASGPGPTNTEAFF.

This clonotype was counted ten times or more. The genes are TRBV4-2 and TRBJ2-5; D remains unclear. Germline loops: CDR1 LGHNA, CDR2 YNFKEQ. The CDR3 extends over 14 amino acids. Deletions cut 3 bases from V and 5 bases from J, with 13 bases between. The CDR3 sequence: CASSQRIAGETQYF. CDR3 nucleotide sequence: TGTGCCAGCAGCCAGCGGATAGCCGGGGAGACCCAGTACTTC.

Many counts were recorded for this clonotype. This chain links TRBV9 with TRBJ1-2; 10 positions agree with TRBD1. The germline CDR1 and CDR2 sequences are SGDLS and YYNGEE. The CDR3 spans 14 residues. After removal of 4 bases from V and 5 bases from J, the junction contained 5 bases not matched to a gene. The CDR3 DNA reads TGTGCCAGCAGCACACAGGGACAGGGGTATGGCTACACCTTC. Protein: CASSTQGQGYGYTF.

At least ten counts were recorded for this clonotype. The CDR3, as DNA: TGTGCCAGCAGTTTCCACACGGCCGGGTCCAATGGCGATACGCAGTATTTT. As protein: CASSFHTAGSNGDTQYF. This sequence joins TRBV12-3 or TRBV12-4 and TRBJ2-3; D remains unclear. The CDR3 spans 17 residues. V was cut by 3 bases and J by 6 bases, with 22 bases left in between.

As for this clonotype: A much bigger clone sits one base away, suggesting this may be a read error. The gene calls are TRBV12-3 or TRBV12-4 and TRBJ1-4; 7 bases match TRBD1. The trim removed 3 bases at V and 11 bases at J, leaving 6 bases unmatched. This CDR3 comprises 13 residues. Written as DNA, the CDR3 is TGTGCCAGCAGTTTCGACAGGGTCGACAAACTGTTTTTT. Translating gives CASSFDRVDKLFF.

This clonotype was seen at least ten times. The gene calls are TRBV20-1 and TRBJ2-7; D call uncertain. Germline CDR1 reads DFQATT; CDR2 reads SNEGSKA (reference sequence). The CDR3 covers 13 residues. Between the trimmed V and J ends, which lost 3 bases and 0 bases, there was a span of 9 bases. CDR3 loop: CSARLRSSYEQYF. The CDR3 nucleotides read TGCAGTGCTAGGCTGCGGAGCTCCTACGAGCAGTACTTC.

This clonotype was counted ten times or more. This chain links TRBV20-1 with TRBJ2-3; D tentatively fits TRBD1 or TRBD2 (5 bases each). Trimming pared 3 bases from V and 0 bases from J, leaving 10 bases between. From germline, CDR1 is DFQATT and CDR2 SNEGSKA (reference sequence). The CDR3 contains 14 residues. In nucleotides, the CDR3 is TGCAGTGCTAGCGGGGACGTCAGCACAGATACGCAGTATTTT. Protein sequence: CSASGDVSTDTQYF.

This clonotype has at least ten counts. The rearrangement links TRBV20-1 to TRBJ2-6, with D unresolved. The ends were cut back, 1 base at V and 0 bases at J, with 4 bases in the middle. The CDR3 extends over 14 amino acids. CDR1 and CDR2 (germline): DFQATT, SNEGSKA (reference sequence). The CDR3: CSARGFSGANVLTF. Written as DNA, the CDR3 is TGCAGTGCTAGAGGCTTCTCTGGGGCCAACGTCCTGACTTTC.

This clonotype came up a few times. CDR3 DNA: TGCAGCGCCTTAGCGGGAGCTAGCTTTGAGCAGTTCTTC. Translating it yields CSALAGASFEQFF. The chain combines TRBV29-1 with TRBJ2-1; 9 nucleotides line up with TRBD2. Germline V gene lookup returns CDR1 SQVTM and CDR2 ANQGSEA. V lost 7 bases to trimming and J lost 9 bases; unmatched junction nucleotides: 10. CDR3 size: 13 residues.

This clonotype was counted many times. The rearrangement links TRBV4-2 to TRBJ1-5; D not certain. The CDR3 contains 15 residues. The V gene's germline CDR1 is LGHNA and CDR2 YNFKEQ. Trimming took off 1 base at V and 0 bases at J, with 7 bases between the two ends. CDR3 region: CASSQVGDSNQPQHF. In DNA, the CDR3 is TGTGCCAGCAGCCAAGTCGGAGATAGCAATCAGCCCCAGCATTTT.

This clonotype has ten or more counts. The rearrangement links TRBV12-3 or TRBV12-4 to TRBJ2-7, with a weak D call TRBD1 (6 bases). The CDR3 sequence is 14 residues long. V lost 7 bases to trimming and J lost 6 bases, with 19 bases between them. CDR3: CASTLQGTSSEQYF. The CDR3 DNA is TGTGCCAGCACTCTACAGGGTACTTCGTCCGAGCAGTACTTC.

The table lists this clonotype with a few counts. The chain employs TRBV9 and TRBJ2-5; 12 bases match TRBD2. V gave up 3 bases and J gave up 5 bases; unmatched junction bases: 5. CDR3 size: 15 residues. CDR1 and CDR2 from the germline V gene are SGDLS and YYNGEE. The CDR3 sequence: CASSALAGGGETQYF. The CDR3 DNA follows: TGTGCCAGCAGCGCACTAGCGGGAGGAGGGGAGACCCAGTACTTC. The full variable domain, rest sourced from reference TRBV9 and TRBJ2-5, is DSGVTQTPKHLITATGQRVTLRCSPRSGDLSVYWYQQSLDQGLQFLIQYYNGEERAKGNILERFSAQQFPDLHSELNLSSLELGDSALYFCASSALAGGGETQYFGPGTRLLVL.